Listed below are T cell receptor beta chains from one sample, sequenced in a study of blood T cell repertoires in COVID-19. Clones were sequenced by immunoSEQ multiplex PCR, and TCRdb holds only the in-frame ones, with some missing. The sample has about 160,000 clones; over 80% are singletons. The source material was peripheral blood. The receptor set was obtained from a woman aged 50 to 60 with acute or convalescent COVID-19. CDR3s include the opening cysteine and the closing phenylalanine or tryptophan. Fields, in order: clone size, D gene, V gene, J gene, CDR3 DNA, CDR3 protein. A D gene is named only where the DNA matches it firmly. Clone sizes are given selectively: once, few, many, or a class where the clone is expanded.

-	-	TRBV6-5	TRBJ1-1	TGTGCCAGCAGATGGATGGGGGGTACTGAAGCTTTCTTT	CASRWMGGTEAFF
-	TRBD2	TRBV5-4	TRBJ2-3	TGTGCCAGCAGCTCTGCTAGCGGGGGCGGAACAGATACGCAGTATTTT	CASSSASGGGTDTQYF
-	-	TRBV5-4	TRBJ2-1	TGTGCCAGCAGCTTGGGGCTTGTGGATGAGCAGTTCTTC	CASSLGLVDEQFF
-	-	TRBV30	TRBJ2-7	TGTGCCCATGGGGCCGCCAGAGAGCAGTACTTC	CAHGAAREQYF
once	-	TRBV6-2/TRBV6-3	TRBJ2-5	TGTGCCAGCAGTTACTCAGGGACTTCCCAAGAGACCCAGTACTTC	CASSYSGTSQETQYF
-	-	TRBV25-1	TRBJ1-2	TGTGCCAGCAGTGGAGTACAGGGAACAGCTACCTATGGCTACACCTTC	CASSGVQGTATYGYTF
-	TRBD2	TRBV10-2	TRBJ2-2	TGCGCCAGCGACGAAAGTACTAGCGGGAGATCGAACACCGGGGAGCTGTTTTTT	CASDESTSGRSNTGELFF
few	-	TRBV6-1	TRBJ2-3	TGTGCCAGCAGTGACGACAGCAACACAGATACGCAGTATTTT	CASSDDSNTDTQYF
-	-	TRBV25-1	TRBJ2-1	TGTGCCAGCAGTGGGACAGTGGAGCAGTTCTTC	CASSGTVEQFF
-	-	TRBV5-4	TRBJ2-3	TGTGCCAGCAGCTCCAGCGGGTCAGATACGCAGTATTTT	CASSSSGSDTQYF
-	TRBD1	TRBV3-1/TRBV3-2	TRBJ2-2	TGTGCCAGCAGCCTCCAAGGGAGGACAGGGTGGTGGACCGGGGAGCTGTTTTTT	CASSLQGRTGWWTGELFF
-	-	TRBV24-1	TRBJ2-1	TGTGCCACCAGTGATGGGCGAAGCAATGAGCAGTTCTTC	CATSDGRSNEQFF
-	-	TRBV11-3	TRBJ2-7	TGTGCCAGCAGCTTAGACAAAACGGACAGTCTCTCCGAGCAGTACTTC	CASSLDKTDSLSEQYF
-	-	TRBV6-5	TRBJ2-7	TGTGCCAGCCTCAGACACCAAACTGAGGAGCAGTACTTC	CASLRHQTEEQYF
-	TRBD1	TRBV15	TRBJ1-3	TGTGCCACCAGCAGAGACCCCCGAGGGACAGACGCAAACACCATATATTTT	CATSRDPRGTDANTIYF
few	-	TRBV2	TRBJ1-2	TGTGCCAGCGGCCATCCCGGGACCTTC	CASGHPGTF
-	-	TRBV19	TRBJ2-7	TGTGCCAGTAGTAACACCACCTACGAGCAGTACTTC	CASSNTTYEQYF
once	-	TRBV27	TRBJ1-6	TGTGCCAGCAGTTTATATAGGCCACAGCCAGGGGTACATTCACCCCTCCACTTT	CASSLYRPQPGVHSPLHF
-	-	TRBV28	TRBJ1-1	TGTGCCAGCAGTTCATCCCCTCGGGATATTGCGAACACTGAAGCTTTCTTT	CASSSSPRDIANTEAFF
-	-	TRBV7-9	TRBJ2-7	TGTGCCAGCAGCTCCCCGGGGAACGGGGTCGAGCAGTACTTC	CASSSPGNGVEQYF
-	-	TRBV5-4	TRBJ1-5	TGTGCCAGCAGCTTGGATCTCGATGAGGACCAGCATTTT	CASSLDLDEDQHF
-	TRBD2	TRBV5-6	TRBJ2-1	TGTGCCAGCAGCTTGATACTAGCGGGAGTAGGTGAGCAGTTCTTC	CASSLILAGVGEQFF
-	-	TRBV19	TRBJ1-5	TGTGCCAGTAGTACCCGCGGGATTCGGGACCCCAATCAGCCCCAGCATTTT	CASSTRGIRDPNQPQHF
-	-	TRBV30	TRBJ1-5	TGTGCCTGGAGTGGGGAGGCAGGTCGGGCGCATAGCAATCAGCCCCAGCATTTT	CAWSGEAGRAHSNQPQHF
-	TRBD1	TRBV4-3	TRBJ1-3	TGCGCCAGCAGCCAAGATAACAGGGGCACTGGAAACACCATATATTTT	CASSQDNRGTGNTIYF
-	-	TRBV29-1	TRBJ1-1	TGCAGCGTTGTCGGGGGGACCGAGGCTTTCTTT	CSVVGGTEAFF
-	TRBD1	TRBV27	TRBJ1-2	TGTGCCAGCGGGGTAATGACAGGGCCACCAGGCTACACCTTC	CASGVMTGPPGYTF
-	TRBD1	TRBV6-1	TRBJ1-5	TGTGCCAGCAGTGAACGGGGACAGCGGAACAATCAGCCCCAGCATTTT	CASSERGQRNNQPQHF
-	-	TRBV15	TRBJ1-2	TGTGCCACCAGCGGCCGTCCCGGACATCGGGCTAACTATGGCTACACCTTC	CATSGRPGHRANYGYTF
-	-	TRBV2	TRBJ1-2	TGTGCCAGCAGTGAGGTCAGGTACGCTTATGGCTACACCTTC	CASSEVRYAYGYTF
-	TRBD2	TRBV9	TRBJ2-1	TGTGCCAGCAGCGGCGGGCGGGAGCTAGGGAATGAGCAGTTCTTC	CASSGGRELGNEQFF
-	-	TRBV19	TRBJ1-2	TGTGCCAGTAGTGAAAGAAAGCGAGGCTACACCTTC	CASSERKRGYTF
-	-	TRBV29-1	TRBJ1-3	TGCAGCGTTGCAGGGAATGGAAACACCATATATTTT	CSVAGNGNTIYF
-	-	TRBV5-4	TRBJ2-7	TGTGCCAGCAGCTTGGTTCGGGGGTCGGTAGGGTACGAGCAGTACTTC	CASSLVRGSVGYEQYF
-	TRBD2	TRBV10-3	TRBJ2-2	TGTGCCATCAGCTCGGGGGGGGAGCCCGGGGAGCTGTTTTTT	CAISSGGEPGELFF
-	TRBD1	TRBV3-1/TRBV3-2	TRBJ2-2	TGTGCCAGCAGCCGGACAGGCCAGAACACCGGGGAGCTGTTTTTT	CASSRTGQNTGELFF
-	-	TRBV30	TRBJ2-5	TGTGCCTGGAGTGTACAGGGCCGAGAGACCCAGTACTTC	CAWSVQGRETQYF
-	TRBD2	TRBV7-2	TRBJ2-1	TGTGCCAGCAGCTTGGGCCCTAGCGGGAAGGTGTACTACAATGAGCAGTTCTTC	CASSLGPSGKVYYNEQFF
once	-	TRBV2	TRBJ1-4	TGTGCCAGCAGTGGGGAGACACTCGAAAAACTGTTTTTT	CASSGETLEKLFF
-	TRBD1	TRBV3-1/TRBV3-2	TRBJ1-1	TGTGCCAGCAGCCTAGGACAGGGAACCACTGAAGCTTTCTTT	CASSLGQGTTEAFF
-	TRBD1	TRBV10-2	TRBJ1-4	TGCGCCAGCAGTGAGTCGAGGACAGGGGGCAGAAAACTGTTTTTT	CASSESRTGGRKLFF
-	TRBD1	TRBV7-9	TRBJ2-7	TGTGCCAGCAGCCCACGGACAGGGGAGTACGAGCAGTACTTC	CASSPRTGEYEQYF
-	-	TRBV28	TRBJ1-4	TGTGCCAGCAGTCCGGACACCCGATTTTCAACTAATGAAAAACTGTTTTTT	CASSPDTRFSTNEKLFF
-	-	TRBV9	TRBJ1-2	TGTGCCAGCAGCGTAGGCTCCAGGGGAGGGAATGGCTACACCTTC	CASSVGSRGGNGYTF
-	-	TRBV12-3/TRBV12-4	TRBJ1-5	TGTGCCAGCCGGGAAAGGGTAGGTCAGCCCCAGCATTTT	CASRERVGQPQHF
-	-	TRBV18	TRBJ1-5	TGTGCCAGCTCACCAGTTTCCGACAGCGGCAATCAGCCCCAGCATTTT	CASSPVSDSGNQPQHF
-	-	TRBV18	TRBJ1-3	TGTGCCAGCTCACCATTTCAACAGGCTGGAAACACCATATATTTT	CASSPFQQAGNTIYF
-	-	TRBV12-3/TRBV12-4	TRBJ1-1	TGTGCCAGCAGCCTCGAGGGGGTGGCTTTCTTT	CASSLEGVAFF
-	-	TRBV7-8	TRBJ2-3	TGTGCCAGCAGCTTAACGGACCCGCGGGTCACAGATACGCAGTATTTT	CASSLTDPRVTDTQYF
-	-	TRBV27	TRBJ1-1	TGTGCCAGCAGTGCCCTCGGGGAGAACACTGAAGCTTTCTTT	CASSALGENTEAFF
once	-	TRBV6-6	TRBJ1-1	TGTGCCAGCAGTTCAGGGTATGGCACTGAAGCTTTCTTT	CASSSGYGTEAFF
once	TRBD1	TRBV30	TRBJ2-1	TGTGCCTGGAGTAGGCAGGGGGCTGACGGTGAGCAGTTCTTC	CAWSRQGADGEQFF
-	-	TRBV12-3/TRBV12-4	TRBJ1-1	TGTGCCAGCACCCCATCAGTCGGGACTGAAGCTTTCTTT	CASTPSVGTEAFF
-	-	TRBV7-2	TRBJ2-7	TGTGCCAGCAGCTTAGAACGAGGAGGAATCTACGAGCAGTACTTC	CASSLERGGIYEQYF